The T cell receptor (beta chain) described here comes from a study of blood T cell repertoires in COVID-19. Study in general: The samples span acute and convalescent COVID-19 from the United States, Italy and Spain. T cells, B-cell-depleted T cells, or PBMCs supplied cDNA or gDNA.

V was cut by 3 bases and J by 8 bases, with 11 bases left in between. This CDR3 spans 12 amino acids. Germline assignment: CDR1 SGDLS and CDR2 YYNGEE. Original handling: Amplification of reference gene primers was used by the study to estimate nucleated cell counts. Data came from immunoSEQ multiplex PCR; TCRdb stores just in-frame clones and leaves some out. Clone size and the V and J calls come from that table; the DNA yielded D and trimming. The profile shows about 190,000 clones, 80% to 90% of them singletons. This clone was counted a single time. The receptor's source is a woman aged 65 to 85 with active or convalescent COVID-19. The sample taken for sequencing was peripheral blood. The rearrangement uses TRBV9 and TRBJ1-2; unclear D gene. CDR3 amino acids: CASSARGGGYTF. CDR3 nucleotides: TGTGCCAGCAGCGCCCGTGGCGGCGGCTACACCTTC.